The 9 T cell receptor beta chains below come from one sample, sequenced in a study of blood T cells in healthy people across ages. With a J-beta primer mix and a sample-barcoded 5' primer, a second PCR ran about 6 to 11 cycles. MiXCR, applied by TCRdb to the 5' RACE reads, yields one record per CDR3 protein. This sample yields 870,000 or so distinct CDR3 sequences, of which more than 25% are seen a single time; 17% belongs to the top ten. The specimen sequenced was blood. Receptors were obtained from a woman of 80 years or more in good health.

This clonotype came up a few times. The chain couples TRBV3-1 to TRBJ1-4, with a weak D call TRBD1 (5 bases). CDR1 LGHDT and CDR2 YNNKEL come from the germline V gene (reference sequence). The germline V and J ends were trimmed by 4 bases and 5 bases, with 11 bases remaining between them. CDR3 length equals 14 residues. The CDR3 coding sequence is TGTGCCAGCAGCCCAGGGAGAGGGAATGAAAAACTGTTTTTT. As protein: CASSPGRGNEKLFF.

The chain is built from TRBV30 and TRBJ1-2, with 7 bases that match TRBD1. J lost 2 bases, V lost 4 bases, and 7 bases had no gene match. The V gene's germline CDR1 is GTSNPN and CDR2 SVGIG (reference sequence). CDR3 size: 14 residues. CDR3 protein: CAWTPLDRNYGYTF. The CDR3 DNA reads TGTGCCTGGACTCCCTTGGACAGGAACTATGGCTACACCTTC. The whole variable domain, remainder taken from reference TRBV30 and TRBJ1-2, is SQTIHQWPATLVQPVGSPLSLECTVEGTSNPNLYWYRQAAGRGLQLLFYSVGIGQISSEVPQNLSASRPQDRQFILSSKKLLLSDSGFYLCAWTPLDRNYGYTFGSGTRLTVV.

V and J are TRBV25-1 and TRBJ2-5; the match to TRBD1 covers 7 bases. Trimming at V came to 2 bases and at J to 4 bases, leaving 10 bases not matched to a gene. This CDR3 has 16 residues. CDR1 is MGHDK and CDR2 is SYGVNS in the germline V gene. The CDR3 sequence: CASSEHYRPGGETQYF. The CDR3 DNA is TGTGCCAGCAGTGAACACTACCGGCCAGGGGGAGAGACCCAGTACTTC.

The gene calls are TRBV6-6 and TRBJ1-2; TRBD1 matches 12 bases. The CDR3 has 16 amino acids. CDR1 MNHNY and CDR2 SVGAGI come from the germline V gene (reference sequence). Losses at the gene ends were 7 bases for V and 5 bases for J; bases not matched to a gene: 11. The CDR3 coding sequence is TGTGCCAGCACCACAGCCGGGACAGGGGGCTGGTATGGCTACACCTTC. It is translated as CASTTAGTGGWYGYTF.

This clonotype was detected ten times or more. The V and J genes are TRBV12-3 or TRBV12-4 and TRBJ2-5; TRBD2 matches at 16 bases. The CDR3 spans 15 residues. V lost 6 bases and J lost 2; bases outside the gene matches: 0. CDR3 in DNA: TGTGCCAGCAGGGGACTAGCGGGGGGGCAAGAGACCCAGTACTTC. It translates to CASRGLAGGQETQYF.

The chain is built from TRBV20-1 and TRBJ2-5, with a possible D match to TRBD1 (5 bases). Trimming left V 5 bases short and J 0 bases short, with 10 bases between. CDR3 length equals 13 residues. CDR1 is DFQATT and CDR2 is SNEGSKA in the germline V gene (reference sequence). The DNA of the CDR3 is TGCAGTGCTCCAACAGGAAACCAAGAGACCCAGTACTTC. Residues: CSAPTGNQETQYF.

The gene calls are TRBV12-3 or TRBV12-4 and TRBJ2-1; no definite D call. This CDR3 has 15 amino acids. Trimming pared 2 bases from V and 5 bases from J, leaving 13 bases between. CDR3 sequence: CASSLLGSVNNEQFF. CDR3 DNA sequence: TGTGCCAGCAGTTTATTGGGCAGCGTAAACAATGAGCAGTTCTTC.

This clonotype was observed many times. The chain uses TRBV25-1 and TRBJ1-6; tentatively, D is TRBD1 (6 bases). Trimming cost V 1 base and J 6 bases, with 10 bases left between them. There are 15 residues in the CDR3. In germline, CDR1 is MGHDK, CDR2 SYGVNS. This CDR3 is CASSESDSRNSPLHF. CDR3 coding DNA: TGTGCCAGCAGTGAATCGGACAGTCGTAATTCACCCCTCCACTTT.

This clonotype was observed many times. The CDR3 protein is CASSLAQGWKETQYF. CDR3 in DNA: TGTGCCAGCAGTCTGGCACAGGGGTGGAAAGAGACCCAGTACTTC. V and J are TRBV28 and TRBJ2-5, with 7 positions matching TRBD1. V shed 5 bases and J 3 bases; nucleotides not matched to a gene: 9. The germline V gene encodes CDR1 MDHEN and CDR2 SYDVKM. This CDR3 region has 15 residues.